This section outlines one T cell receptor beta chain sequence together with its context. No antigen is known for it. The data stem from a study of T cell responses to AZD1222 COVID-19 vaccine. Points from the study as a whole: Nearly half of the spike-specific TCRs reportedly recognize variant regions that carry no mutations. Repertoires in all cases were sampled only once the peak T cell response had passed.

Some clones are missing from TCRdb's copy, which holds only in-frame ones; the method was immunoSEQ multiplex PCR. The table lists around 140,000 clones, 89% of them singletons. CDR3 size: 13 residues. Germline assignment: CDR1 KGHDR and CDR2 SFDVKD. The ends were cut back, 7 bases at V and 8 bases at J, with 16 bases in the middle. Sequencing used peripheral blood, obtained on day 0 of AZD1222 vaccination. The genes are TRBV24-1 and TRBJ1-2; the D gene is possibly TRBD1 (5 bases). This TCR was sampled from an adult in good health. This CDR3 is CATSDPEGRGYTF. CDR3 DNA sequence: TGTGCCACCAGCGATCCCGAGGGGCGAGGCTACACCTTC.